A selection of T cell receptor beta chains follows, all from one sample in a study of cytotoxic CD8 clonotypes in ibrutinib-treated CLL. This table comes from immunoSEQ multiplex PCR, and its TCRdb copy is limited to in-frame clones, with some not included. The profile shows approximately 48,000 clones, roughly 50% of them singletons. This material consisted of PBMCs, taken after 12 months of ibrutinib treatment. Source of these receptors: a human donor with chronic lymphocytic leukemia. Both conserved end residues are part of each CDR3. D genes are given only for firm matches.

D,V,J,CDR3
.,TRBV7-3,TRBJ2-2,CASSAARNTGELFF
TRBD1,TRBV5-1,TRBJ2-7,CASSRGLFDEQYF
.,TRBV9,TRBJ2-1,CASSVDSAEGQFF
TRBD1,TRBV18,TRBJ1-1,CASSPLERTGVRWSKTEAFF
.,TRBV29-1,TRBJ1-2,CSVEAREGYTF
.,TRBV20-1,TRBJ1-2,CISPELHGYTF
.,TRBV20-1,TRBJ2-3,CSAKRNTQYF
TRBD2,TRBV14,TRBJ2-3,CASSQVGGVFTDTQYF
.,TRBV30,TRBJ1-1,CAWMGLNTEAFF
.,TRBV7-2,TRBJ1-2,CASSEFQGSDGYTF
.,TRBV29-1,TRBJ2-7,CSVVVGLTEQYF
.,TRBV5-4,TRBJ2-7,CASSLEGGDYEQYF
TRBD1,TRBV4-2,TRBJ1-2,CASSQGATGVFGYTF
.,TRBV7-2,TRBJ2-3,CASSPTQGLVTDTQYF
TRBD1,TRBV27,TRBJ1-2,CASSLGGQTYGYTF
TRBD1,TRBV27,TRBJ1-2,CASYRGDYGYTF
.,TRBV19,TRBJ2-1,CASSIGTGYNEQFF
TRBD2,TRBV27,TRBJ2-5,CASTQTSADQETQYF
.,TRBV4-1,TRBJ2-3,CASSQADTSRADTQYF
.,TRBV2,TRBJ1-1,CASSEVSEAFF
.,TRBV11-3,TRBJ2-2,CASSFLPGATGELFF
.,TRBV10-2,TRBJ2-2,CASREDRITGELFF
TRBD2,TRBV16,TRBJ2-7,CASSHERGAWTSGSIYEQYF
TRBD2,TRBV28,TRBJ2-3,CASSPQVAGTDTQYF
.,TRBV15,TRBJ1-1,CATSARGDTEAFF
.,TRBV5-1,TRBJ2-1,CASSLAGHLSSYNEQFF